This record looks at one T cell receptor beta chain sequence and its context. What it binds is unknown. A roughly 120-subject validation cohort, separate from the approximately 700-subject first cohort, supplied the donors. This specimen belongs to a study of cytomegalovirus exposure and HLA in healthy donors. Study-level points and caveats: There were a few CMV-associated chains whose specificity for CMV antigens was confirmed in vitro. Generally TCR sequences proved uncommon, though certain public TCRs appeared in numerous donors. The investigators catalogued 160 or so TCR beta chains as cytomegalovirus-associated.

Profiling relied on immunoSEQ multiplex PCR, and the TCRdb table lists in-frame clones only, not all of them. Among about 180,000 clones listed, 85% were seen once. Sequencing input: PBMCs. The TCR originated in a man aged 18 to 30 in good health and CMV-seropositive.

Here the CDR3 reads CASSAGQYTEAFF. As DNA, the CDR3 is TGTGCCAGCAGCGCGGGACAGTACACTGAAGCTTTCTTT. This rearrangement joins TRBV9 to TRBJ1-1, with 7 bases lining up with TRBD1. The J segment lost 3 bases and the V segment lost 3 bases, leaving 2 bases of the junction unmatched. Germline CDR1 reads SGDLS; CDR2 reads YYNGEE. The CDR3 is made up of 13 amino acids.